A selection of T cell receptor beta chains follows, all from one sample in a study of cytomegalovirus exposure and HLA in healthy donors. Sequencing was performed with immunoSEQ multiplex PCR; in TCRdb, only in-frame clones are kept and a portion is missing. The table lists 150,000 to 200,000 clones, around 77% of them singletons. Specimen: PBMCs. These receptors came from a female donor in good health and CMV-seronegative. Both conserved end residues are part of each CDR3. The D gene is left open where the match is weak. Not every row has a clone size; where given, it reads once, few, many or a size class.

j_call clone_size d_call v_call cdr3_nt cdr3_aa
TRBJ2-7 NA NA TRBV19 TGTGCCAGTAGTCCAGGCCTAGGGGCCTACGAGCAGTACTTC CASSPGLGAYEQYF
TRBJ2-1 NA NA TRBV7-2 TGTGCCAGCAGCTTAGACGGACTTACATACAATGAGCAGTTCTTC CASSLDGLTYNEQFF
TRBJ1-2 NA NA TRBV2 TGTGCCAGCAGTCGCGAAATCGACTATGGCTACACCTTC CASSREIDYGYTF
TRBJ2-5 NA NA TRBV4-2 TGTGCCAGCAGCCAAACTGAAGGGGTTCCGTACTTC CASSQTEGVPYF
TRBJ1-1 NA TRBD1 TRBV27 TGTGCCAGCAAGACTCCCCCCGGGACAGCTGCCACTGAAGCTTTCTTT CASKTPPGTAATEAFF
TRBJ1-1 NA TRBD1 TRBV28 TGTGCCACCTCAGGGGGGTCGGGCACTGAAGCTTTCTTT CATSGGSGTEAFF
TRBJ2-5 NA NA TRBV5-4 TGTGCCAGCAGCGGGACTGGGCAGGGTAAGGTAAAGACCCAGTACTTC CASSGTGQGKVKTQYF
TRBJ1-1 NA TRBD1 TRBV7-3 TGTGCCAGCAGCTTTGGGGACAGGGGGCGGAACACTGAAGCTTTCTTT CASSFGDRGRNTEAFF
TRBJ1-2 once NA TRBV10-3 TGTGCCATCAGTGAATCGGTTTATGGCTACACCTTC CAISESVYGYTF
TRBJ2-1 NA NA TRBV7-9 TGTGCCAGCAGCCCCGGGACTCAGAGGGATGAGCAGTTCTTC CASSPGTQRDEQFF
TRBJ2-7 NA TRBD1 TRBV7-2 TGTGCCAGCAGCTTTTCAGGGGGCCCTAAAGAGCAGTACTTC CASSFSGGPKEQYF
TRBJ2-1 NA TRBD2 TRBV28 TGTGCCAGCAGTTTATGGCGGGGGGGTAAAAACAATGAGCAGTTCTTC CASSLWRGGKNNEQFF
TRBJ1-1 NA TRBD1 TRBV30 TGTGCCGGGCACAGGGGGAACACTGAAGCTTTCTTT CAGHRGNTEAFF
TRBJ1-3 few TRBD1 TRBV12-5 TGTGCTAGTGGTCAAGACAGGGATCGGAACACCATATATTTT CASGQDRDRNTIYF
TRBJ2-3 NA TRBD2 TRBV5-1 TGCGCCAGCAGCTTGGCTAGCGGAGGAGAGAATACGCAGTATTTT CASSLASGGENTQYF
TRBJ2-1 NA NA TRBV5-1 TGCGCCAGCAGCCCCGGGACACTCACCTACAATGAGCAGTTCTTC CASSPGTLTYNEQFF
TRBJ2-3 NA NA TRBV5-4 TGTGCCAGCAGCCGACGGGACTCGTCAGATACGCAGTATTTT CASSRRDSSDTQYF
TRBJ2-7 NA TRBD1 TRBV5-8 TGTGCCAGCAGCACCGACGGACAGGGAAACTACGAGCAGTACTTC CASSTDGQGNYEQYF
TRBJ2-5 NA TRBD2 TRBV7-2 TGTGCCAGCAGCCTAGGGCGCGGGGGGTTTCAAGAGACCCAGTACTTC CASSLGRGGFQETQYF
TRBJ2-3 NA TRBD2 TRBV11-2 TGTGCCAGCAGCGTAGCGGGAGGGCCCACCACAGATACGCAGTATTTT CASSVAGGPTTDTQYF
TRBJ1-1 NA NA TRBV2 TGTGCCAGCAGTGAGCGGGGATTACTGGACACTGAAGCTTTCTTT CASSERGLLDTEAFF
TRBJ2-1 NA NA TRBV28 TGTGCCAGCACCGAACAGGGCCATAGTCCCTACAATGAGCAGTTCTTC CASTEQGHSPYNEQFF
TRBJ2-1 few TRBD2 TRBV4-1 TGCGCCAGCAGCCAAACTAGCGGGAGGGCCGATGAGCAGTTCTTC CASSQTSGRADEQFF
TRBJ2-2 NA TRBD2 TRBV5-1 TGCGCCAGCAGCAGAATAGCGGGGGGCCATACCGGGGAGCTGTTTTTT CASSRIAGGHTGELFF
TRBJ1-1 once NA TRBV15 TGTGCCACCAAGCGACGTTGGAACACTGAAGCTTTCTTT CATKRRWNTEAFF
TRBJ1-3 NA NA TRBV21-1 TGTGCCAGCAGCAAAGTGAGGGGGTTATCTGGAAACACCATATATTTT CASSKVRGLSGNTIYF
TRBJ1-2 NA NA TRBV7-8 TGTGCCAGCAGCTTAGAGGCAATCCCCAAGGACTACTATGGCTACACCTTC CASSLEAIPKDYYGYTF
TRBJ2-7 NA NA TRBV7-9 TGTGCCAGCAGCCCCCCCACTGGGCGTTCCAGCTCCTACGAGCAGTACTTC CASSPPTGRSSSYEQYF
TRBJ2-1 NA TRBD2 TRBV9 TGTGCCAGCAAAGATGGCGGGAGTTTGGGCTCCTACAATGAGCAGTTCTTC CASKDGGSLGSYNEQFF
TRBJ1-1 NA TRBD1 TRBV19 TGTGCCAGTAGGGAAACAGGGGGGACTGAAGCTTTCTTT CASRETGGTEAFF
TRBJ2-7 NA NA TRBV5-4 TGTGCCAGCAGCTTGGCCGGCGGGCGGACGGACGAGCAGTACTTC CASSLAGGRTDEQYF
TRBJ1-1 NA NA TRBV15 TGTGCCACCAGCAGCCAACAGGAAACCGGGTTCTTT CATSSQQETGFF
TRBJ2-1 few TRBD2 TRBV4-2 TGTGCCAGCAGCCAAACTAGCGGGAGTCCCAATGAGCAGTTCTTC CASSQTSGSPNEQFF
TRBJ2-3 NA TRBD2 TRBV7-2 TGTGCCAGCACCCCTGGAGCGGGGGGGATAGATACGCAGTATTTT CASTPGAGGIDTQYF
TRBJ2-7 NA TRBD2 TRBV7-7 TGTGCCAGCAGCATACAAGCGGGGGGCGAGCAGTACTTC CASSIQAGGEQYF
TRBJ1-2 NA NA TRBV28 TGTGCCAGCAGCCAGGGGCTAGGCTATGGCTACACCTTC CASSQGLGYGYTF
TRBJ1-2 NA NA TRBV28 TGTGCCAGCAGTCCCCCAGTCCTCTATGGCTACACCTTC CASSPPVLYGYTF
TRBJ2-4 once NA TRBV6-1 TGTGCCAGCAGTGAGTGGGGGGACAGATTCGTAATAGCCAAAAACATTCAGTACTTC CASSEWGDRFVIAKNIQYF
TRBJ2-7 NA TRBD2 TRBV28 TGTGCCAGCAGCGTTAACCTAGCGGGAGGTCGGTACGAGCAGTACTTC CASSVNLAGGRYEQYF
TRBJ2-1 NA TRBD2 TRBV11-1 TGTGCCAGCAGTTCGACTAGCGGGGGGGCCTGGGAGCAGTTCTTC CASSSTSGGAWEQFF
TRBJ2-3 NA TRBD2 TRBV7-8 TGTGCCAGCAGCTTATCTACGGGACTATCATCACATACGCAGTATTTT CASSLSTGLSSHTQYF